The next 14 T cell receptor beta chains were all read from a single sample in a study of neurological immune-mediated disorders. MiXCR, run by TCRdb on the 5' RACE reads, gives a single entry per CDR3 protein. Of about 76,000 distinct CDR3 sequences listed, more than 15% are singletons. Source material: PBMCs. The receptors come from a woman in her thirties or forties in good health.

This clonotype showed up many times. V gene TRBV12-3 or TRBV12-4 combines with J gene TRBJ1-6; D ambiguous. Deletions cut 4 bases from V and 6 bases from J, with 7 bases between. This CDR3 region has 13 residues. As DNA, the CDR3 is TGTGCCAGCAGTTCCCAGGCTAATTCACCCCTCCACTTT. Residues: CASSSQANSPLHF.

As to this clonotype: A much larger clone sits a single nucleotide away, making a read error possible. The chain links TRBV12-3 or TRBV12-4 to TRBJ2-1; D unclear. The V end was cut by 5 bases, the J end by 0 bases, with 8 bases between. The CDR3 is 14 amino acids. The CDR3 region has the DNA TGTGCCAGCAGTGGGTGGGGCTCCTACAATGAGCAGTTCTTC. This translates into CASSGWGSYNEQFF.

Many counts were recorded for this clonotype. CDR3 bases: TGCAGTGCCATGAGGGAGGACAGGGTAGAGGCGAACTATGGCTACACCTTC. Translation: CSAMREDRVEANYGYTF. This chain connects TRBV20-1 to TRBJ1-2; 8 nucleotides align to TRBD1. The CDR3 runs 17 residues. The germline V gene encodes CDR1 DFQATT and CDR2 SNEGSKA (reference sequence). V trimming: 6 bases; J trimming: 2 bases; junction bases outside the gene matches: 17.

This clonotype has ten or more counts. The chain carries TRBV6-5 and TRBJ2-6; tentative D call: TRBD2 (5 bases). Germline V CDR1 and CDR2: MNHEY, SVGAGI. The CDR3 runs to 15 residues. V lost 2 bases to trimming and J lost 2 bases, with 7 bases between them. In nucleotides, the CDR3 is TGTGCCAGCAGTTACGAGGGAGCTGGGGCCAACGTCCTGACTTTC. This sequence encodes CASSYEGAGANVLTF.

This clonotype was observed at least ten times. V is TRBV7-2 and J is TRBJ2-3; 10 bases are shared with TRBD2. Germline lookup yields CDR1 SGHTA and CDR2 FQGNSA. The junction had 8 bases not matched to a gene; V was cut back by 7 bases and J by 4 bases. The length of the CDR3 is 15 residues. Here the CDR3 DNA reads TGTGCCAGCACCTCCGATAGCGGGGGGCCAGATACGCAGTATTTT. Protein sequence: CASTSDSGGPDTQYF.

This clonotype occurred many times. V usage is TRBV6-5 and J usage is TRBJ1-1; D not resolved. The length of the CDR3 is 13 residues. Germline CDR1 MNHEY, CDR2 SVGAGI. Deletions cut 0 bases from V and 6 bases from J, with 8 bases between. CDR3: CASSYSTLSEAFF. CDR3 nucleotide sequence: TGTGCCAGCAGTTACTCGACTCTCTCTGAAGCTTTCTTT.

This clonotype was seen a few times. The chain employs TRBV6-1 and TRBJ1-3; no firm D call. The CDR3 runs 13 residues. Germline V lookup: CDR1 MNHNS, CDR2 SASEGT. V lost 10 bases to trimming and J lost 1 base, with 11 bases between them. CDR3 loop: CATQWGSGNTIYF. The CDR3 DNA sequence: TGTGCCACTCAATGGGGATCTGGAAACACCATATATTTT.

This clonotype was observed at least ten times. V and J are TRBV7-2 and TRBJ1-6; D unclear. CDR1 and CDR2 (germline): SGHTA, FQGNSA. The CDR3 extends over 15 amino acids. Trimming cost V 0 bases and J 3 bases, with 6 bases left between them. The CDR3 DNA follows: TGTGCCAGCAGCTTAGCAGTGGTCTATAATTCACCCCTCCACTTT. Translating it yields CASSLAVVYNSPLHF.

There are many counts of this clonotype. The V call is TRBV4-1, the J call TRBJ2-7, with TRBD2 matching 14 bases. Germline lookup yields CDR1 MGHRA and CDR2 YSYEKL. V shed 4 bases, J shed 2 bases, and the junction held 7 bases outside the gene matches. CDR3 length: 17 amino acids. The CDR3 DNA reads as TGCGCCAGCAGCCCCAGGACTAGCGGGGGGAGCGCCTACGAGCAGTACTTC. This sequence encodes CASSPRTSGGSAYEQYF.

Many counts were recorded for this clonotype. V is TRBV5-1 and J is TRBJ2-2, with 8 bases that match TRBD1. This CDR3 has 14 residues. CDR1 SGHRS and CDR2 YFSETQ come from the germline V gene. The V and J ends lost 3 bases and 4 bases, in that order; junction bases with no gene match: 2. This CDR3 is CASSWGQVTGELFF. The CDR3 DNA reads as TGCGCCAGCAGCTGGGGACAGGTCACCGGGGAGCTGTTTTTT. The full variable domain, in which reference TRBV5-1 and TRBJ2-2 provide the parts outside the CDR3, is KAGVTQTPRYLIKTRGQQVTLSCSPISGHRSVSWYQQTPGQGLQFLFEYFSETQRNKGNFPGRFSGRQFSNSRSEMNVSTLELGDSALYLCASSWGQVTGELFFGEGSRLTVL.

At least ten counts were recorded for this clonotype. The rearrangement links TRBV6-1 to TRBJ2-1; 8 positions agree with TRBD1. Germline trimming cut 4 bases from V and 5 bases from J; bases unmatched to any gene: 7. The germline CDR1 and CDR2 sequences are MNHNS and SASEGT. The CDR3 is made up of 15 amino acids. In DNA form, the CDR3 reads TGTGCCAGCAGTGTATTCATGGACAGGGACAATGAGCAGTTCTTC. Its translation: CASSVFMDRDNEQFF.

This clonotype occurred many times. The chain is built from TRBV4-3 and TRBJ2-7; possible D gene TRBD1, 5 bases. This CDR3 has 14 amino acids. The germline gives CDR1 LGHNA, CDR2 YSLEER. Between the trimmed V and J ends, which lost 1 base and 4 bases, there was a span of 11 bases. The DNA for the CDR3 is TGCGCCAGCAGCCAAGGAGGACACGGGTACGAGCAGTACTTC. It yields the protein CASSQGGHGYEQYF.

This clonotype was counted many times. The DNA of the CDR3 is TGTGCCAGCAGTGAAGCCCTAGGGGACAGGGGCTATGAGCAGTTCTTC. Translating it yields CASSEALGDRGYEQFF. This rearrangement joins TRBV6-1 to TRBJ2-1; 10 bases map to TRBD1. The CDR3 covers 16 residues. CDR1 is MNHNS, CDR2 SASEGT, per germline. V shed 0 bases, J shed 8 bases, and the junction held 7 bases outside the gene matches.

In this sample, this clonotype turned up many times. The chain employs TRBV3-1 and TRBJ2-5, with TRBD2 matching over 8 bases. The germline V gene encodes CDR1 LGHDT and CDR2 YNNKEL (reference sequence). This CDR3 has 14 amino acids. The V segment lost 4 bases and the J segment 2 bases; nucleotides outside the gene matches: 3. DNA for the CDR3: TGTGCCAGCAGCCTAGCGGGGCTACAAGAGACCCAGTACTTC. This sequence encodes CASSLAGLQETQYF.